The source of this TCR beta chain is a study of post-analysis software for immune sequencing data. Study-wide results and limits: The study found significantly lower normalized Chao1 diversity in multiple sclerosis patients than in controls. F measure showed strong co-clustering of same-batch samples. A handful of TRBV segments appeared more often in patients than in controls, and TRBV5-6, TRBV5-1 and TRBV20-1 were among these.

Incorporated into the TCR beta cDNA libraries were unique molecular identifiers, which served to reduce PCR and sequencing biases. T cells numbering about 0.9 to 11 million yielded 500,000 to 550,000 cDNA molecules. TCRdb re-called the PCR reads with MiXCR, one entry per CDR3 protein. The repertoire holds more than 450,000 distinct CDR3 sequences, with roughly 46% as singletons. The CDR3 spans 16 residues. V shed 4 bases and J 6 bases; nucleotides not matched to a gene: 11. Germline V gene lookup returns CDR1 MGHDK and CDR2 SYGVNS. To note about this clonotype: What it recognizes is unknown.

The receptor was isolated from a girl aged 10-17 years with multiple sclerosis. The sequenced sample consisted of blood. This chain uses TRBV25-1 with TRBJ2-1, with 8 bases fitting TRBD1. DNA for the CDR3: TGTGCCAGCAGTGTACTACCGGGACAGGCCGCCAATGAGCAGTTCTTC. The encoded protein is CASSVLPGQAANEQFF. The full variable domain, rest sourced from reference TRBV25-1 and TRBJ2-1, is EADIYQTPRYLVIGTGKKITLECSQTMGHDKMYWYQQDPGMELHLIHYSYGVNSTEKGDLSSESTVSRIRTEHFPLTLESARPSHTSQYLCASSVLPGQAANEQFFGPGTRLTVL.